The sequence of this T cell receptor (beta chain) was determined in a study of OX40 agonist ivuxolimab in advanced cancers. Study-wide findings and caveats: Mean expanded clone counts were higher in CD8+ than CD4+ T cells.

TCRdb keeps only in-frame clones here, not all; method: immunoSEQ multiplex PCR. Among around 100,000 clones, 90% to 97% were seen once, and the ten largest hold 2%. Note on this clone: Its specificity is unknown.

Trimming took 3 bases from V and 3 from J; bases not matched to a gene: 5. Germline V gives CDR1 MDHEN, CDR2 SYDVKM. The CDR3 spans 14 residues. The rearrangement joins TRBV28 to TRBJ2-7; TRBD2 matches at 7 bases. This receptor was identified in an adult with an advanced solid tumor such as melanoma, head and neck, liver or kidney cancer. The sample in question was CD4+ or CD8+ T cells sorted from blood, obtained in a trial of the OX40 agonist ivuxolimab. The CDR3 spells CASSFGGSLYEQYF. The CDR3 DNA reads TGTGCCAGCAGTTTTGGCGGGAGCCTCTACGAGCAGTACTTC.